These T cell receptor beta chains were read from a single sample in a study of blood T cell repertoires in COVID-19. The table came from immunoSEQ multiplex PCR; TCRdb's copy has only in-frame clones and leaves some out. The sample includes over 250,000 clones, more than 70% of them seen just once. Source material: peripheral blood. The origin of the receptors is a woman in her forties or fifties with acute or convalescent COVID-19. Both conserved end residues are part of each CDR3. A D gene is named only where the DNA matches it firmly. Part of the rows lack a size; the others show once, few, many or a class for expanded clones.

V,J,D,length,size,CDR3,DNA
TRBV28,TRBJ1-6,NA,13,NA,CAYRSSYNSPLHF,TGTGCCTACCGTAGCTCCTATAATTCACCCCTCCACTTT
TRBV14,TRBJ2-1,NA,14,NA,CASSQVQRLNEQFF,TGTGCCAGCAGCCAAGTCCAGCGCCTCAATGAGCAGTTCTTC
TRBV7-2,TRBJ2-2,TRBD2,16,NA,CASSFVGGPDTGELFF,TGTGCCAGCAGCTTTGTGGGAGGGCCCGACACCGGGGAGCTGTTTTTT
TRBV7-3,TRBJ2-7,TRBD1,16,NA,CASSLPDRAIPYEQYF,TGTGCCAGCAGCTTGCCAGACAGGGCGATCCCCTACGAGCAGTACTTC
TRBV28,TRBJ1-1,TRBD1,13,NA,CASTSGGRAEAFF,TGTGCCAGCACTTCAGGGGGTCGGGCTGAAGCTTTCTTT
TRBV2,TRBJ2-7,TRBD1,15,NA,CASSPNRDSVYEQYF,TGTGCCAGCAGTCCGAACCGGGACAGTGTCTACGAGCAGTACTTC
TRBV6-5,TRBJ1-4,NA,15,NA,CASSPQVATNEKLFF,TGTGCCAGCAGTCCTCAGGTTGCAACTAATGAAAAACTGTTTTTT
TRBV27,TRBJ2-5,TRBD2,16,NA,CASSLFRLAGVETQYF,TGTGCCAGCAGTTTATTTCGGCTAGCGGGAGTGGAGACCCAGTACTTC
TRBV6-2/TRBV6-3,TRBJ2-7,TRBD2,15,once,CASSGTSGRAYEQYF,TGTGCCAGCAGTGGGACTAGCGGGAGAGCCTACGAGCAGTACTTC
TRBV18,TRBJ2-7,NA,12,NA,CASSPIGYEQYF,TGTGCCAGCTCACCGATCGGGTACGAGCAGTACTTC
TRBV19,TRBJ1-1,NA,14,NA,CASSIGGRNTEAFF,TGTGCCAGTAGTATAGGCGGCAGGAACACTGAAGCTTTCTTT
TRBV5-5,TRBJ2-7,TRBD2,15,NA,CASRWTSVESYEQYF,TGTGCCAGCAGATGGACTAGCGTAGAGTCCTACGAGCAGTACTTC
TRBV10-3,TRBJ2-1,NA,14,NA,CAISESGQADEQFF,TGTGCCATCAGTGAGTCAGGTCAGGCCGATGAGCAGTTCTTC
TRBV27,TRBJ1-6,NA,15,NA,CASSYEGARNSPLHF,TGTGCCAGCAGTTACGAAGGGGCCCGTAATTCACCCCTCCACTTT
TRBV29-1,TRBJ1-1,NA,20,NA,CSVAQIELSAFGILNTEAFF,TGCAGCGTAGCCCAGATCGAATTGAGCGCTTTCGGAATACTGAACACTGAAGCTTTCTTT
TRBV27,TRBJ1-1,TRBD1,14,NA,CASSFSQGGTEAFF,TGTGCCAGCAGTTTCTCACAGGGGGGCACTGAAGCTTTCTTT
TRBV6-6,TRBJ1-5,NA,14,once,CASSFSRANQPQHF,TGTGCCAGCAGTTTTTCCAGGGCCAATCAGCCCCAGCATTTT
TRBV10-3,TRBJ2-7,TRBD2,15,NA,CAISESYGRRYEQYF,TGTGCCATCAGTGAGTCTTACGGGAGGAGGTACGAGCAGTACTTC
TRBV19,TRBJ2-5,NA,17,NA,CASSIWGKAGEKETQYF,TGTGCCAGTAGTATTTGGGGAAAAGCGGGCGAGAAGGAGACCCAGTACTTC
TRBV6-5,TRBJ1-3,NA,12,NA,CASAGSGNTIYF,TGTGCCAGCGCAGGGTCTGGAAACACCATATATTTT
TRBV18,TRBJ2-4,NA,17,once,CASSPLGRVSMQNIQYF,TGTGCCAGCTCACCACTCGGGAGAGTCTCCATGCAAAACATTCAGTACTTC
TRBV2,TRBJ2-3,NA,15,NA,CASSGRGAGTDTQYF,TGTGCCAGCAGTGGGCGGGGTGCGGGCACAGATACGCAGTATTTT
TRBV28,TRBJ1-1,NA,15,NA,CASSPGGARHTEAFF,TGTGCCAGCAGCCCGGGGGGGGCGAGACACACTGAAGCTTTCTTT
TRBV6-2/TRBV6-3,TRBJ2-5,NA,13,NA,CASSYGQQGPRYF,TGTGCCAGCAGTTACGGGCAGCAGGGGCCCAGGTACTTC
TRBV4-3,TRBJ1-4,NA,16,NA,CASSQDRTSTNEKLFF,TGCGCCAGCAGCCAAGACCGGACTTCAACTAATGAAAAACTGTTTTTT
TRBV3-1/TRBV3-2,TRBJ1-1,NA,14,NA,CASSQEALNTEAFF,TGTGCCAGCAGCCAAGAGGCACTGAACACTGAAGCTTTCTTT
TRBV2,TRBJ2-1,TRBD1,14,NA,CASRISTGLNEQFF,TGTGCCAGCAGGATCTCGACAGGGCTTAATGAGCAGTTCTTC
TRBV6-5,TRBJ2-1,TRBD1,15,NA,CASSPWDRTYNEQFF,TGTGCCAGCAGTCCCTGGGACAGGACCTACAATGAGCAGTTCTTC
TRBV19,TRBJ2-7,NA,14,NA,CASSIGGREYEQYF,TGTGCCAGTAGTATAGGGGGCCGAGAGTACGAGCAGTACTTC
TRBV24-1,TRBJ2-3,NA,15,NA,CATSGTAGNTDTQYF,TGTGCCACCAGTGGGACCGCGGGAAACACAGATACGCAGTATTTT
TRBV2,TRBJ1-5,TRBD1,15,few,CASTRDRDGNQPQHF,TGTGCCAGCACACGAGACAGGGATGGCAATCAGCCCCAGCATTTT
TRBV27,TRBJ2-2,TRBD2,16,NA,CASSFPGGRGTGELFF,TGTGCCAGCAGTTTTCCCGGCGGGAGAGGCACCGGGGAGCTGTTTTTT
TRBV18,TRBJ1-2,TRBD1,17,NA,CASSPLSGQGEYYGYTF,TGTGCCAGCTCACCCCTATCTGGACAGGGAGAGTACTATGGCTACACCTTC
TRBV6-2/TRBV6-3,TRBJ2-1,TRBD2,16,NA,CASSPTGTSGRNEQFF,TGTGCCAGCAGCCCAACCGGGACTAGCGGGAGAAATGAGCAGTTCTTC
TRBV9,TRBJ2-1,NA,15,NA,CASSVGLAAYNEQFF,TGTGCCAGCAGCGTAGGGCTAGCTGCCTACAATGAGCAGTTCTTC
TRBV21-1,TRBJ1-5,NA,16,NA,CASSKGSGMGNQPQHF,TGTGCCAGCAGCAAAGGAAGCGGGATGGGCAATCAGCCCCAGCATTTT
TRBV25-1,TRBJ1-1,NA,15,NA,CASSELGGGHTEAFF,TGTGCCAGCAGTGAATTGGGGGGAGGGCACACTGAAGCTTTCTTT
TRBV24-1,TRBJ2-5,TRBD1,15,NA,CATSEGTGVGETQYF,TGTGCCACCAGTGAGGGGACAGGGGTGGGGGAGACCCAGTACTTC
TRBV2,TRBJ2-3,TRBD2,14,NA,CASSASGREDTQYF,TGTGCCAGCAGTGCTAGCGGGAGAGAGGATACGCAGTATTTT
TRBV27,TRBJ2-3,NA,17,NA,CASSFEGQGQSTDTQYF,TGTGCCAGCAGTTTTGAGGGGCAGGGGCAAAGCACAGATACGCAGTATTTT
TRBV18,TRBJ2-5,NA,18,NA,CASSPPSPGGLYQETQYF,TGTGCCAGCTCACCACCGAGTCCGGGGGGCCTGTACCAAGAGACCCAGTACTTC
TRBV24-1,TRBJ2-6,NA,17,once,CATSASGLTSGANVLTF,TGTGCCACCAGTGCCTCGGGACTGACCTCTGGGGCCAACGTCCTGACTTTC
TRBV11-2,TRBJ1-6,NA,13,NA,CASSFLAGSPLHF,TGTGCCAGCAGCTTTTTGGCAGGTTCACCCCTCCACTTT
TRBV28,TRBJ1-6,NA,15,NA,CASSRPAGGASPLHF,TGTGCCAGCAGTCGGCCTGCGGGGGGGGCCTCACCCCTCCACTTT
TRBV5-1,TRBJ2-5,TRBD1,15,NA,CASSLAGTGEETQYF,TGCGCCAGCAGCTTGGCCGGGACAGGTGAAGAGACCCAGTACTTC
TRBV19,TRBJ1-1,NA,15,NA,CATSLRTPGNTEAFF,TGTGCCACCTCTCTTCGCACCCCGGGAAACACTGAAGCTTTCTTT
TRBV6-5,TRBJ2-7,NA,13,NA,CASRDYGSYEQYF,TGTGCCAGCAGAGACTACGGTTCCTACGAGCAGTACTTC
TRBV3-1/TRBV3-2,TRBJ1-5,TRBD1,17,NA,CASSQDWDRVSNQPQHF,TGTGCCAGCAGCCAAGATTGGGACAGGGTTAGCAATCAGCCCCAGCATTTT
TRBV19,TRBJ2-3,TRBD1,15,NA,CASSKGQGASDTQYF,TGTGCCAGTAGTAAGGGACAGGGGGCATCAGATACGCAGTATTTT
TRBV6-2/TRBV6-3,TRBJ2-1,TRBD2,13,NA,CASSGLAGYEQFF,TGTGCCAGCAGTGGACTAGCGGGATATGAGCAGTTCTTC
TRBV30,TRBJ2-7,NA,14,NA,CAWSGTAMNYEQYF,TGTGCCTGGAGTGGGACAGCGATGAACTACGAGCAGTACTTC
TRBV29-1,TRBJ1-1,NA,11,NA,CSVQENTEAFF,TGCAGCGTCCAGGAGAACACTGAAGCTTTCTTT
TRBV9,TRBJ1-2,NA,14,NA,CASSVARAHYGYTF,TGTGCCAGCAGCGTAGCCAGGGCCCACTATGGCTACACCTTC